This TCR beta chain was recorded in a study of shared clonotypes between healthy human individuals. TCRdb keeps only in-frame clones here, not all; method: immunoSEQ multiplex PCR. The sample lists approximately 1,000,000 clones, about 84% occurring once. A note on this clone: The same CDR3 can be traced to other DNA sequences in this sample.

The length of the CDR3 is 15 residues. Germline V gives CDR1 SGDLS, CDR2 YYNGEE. V lost 3 bases to trimming and J lost 2 bases; unmatched junction nucleotides: 4. The rearrangement uses TRBV9 and TRBJ2-7; 11 bases are a match to TRBD2. The TCR sequence derives from a man aged 18 to 35 in good health. Some clones in this sample may be carry-over from other donors' samples. The sample was memory CD4+ T cells from PBMCs. Indicated subset: CD45RA-negative fraction. The DNA of the CDR3 is TGTGCCAGCAGCGGGGGGACTAGCGGTCCCTACGAGCAGTACTTC. This encodes CASSGGTSGPYEQYF.